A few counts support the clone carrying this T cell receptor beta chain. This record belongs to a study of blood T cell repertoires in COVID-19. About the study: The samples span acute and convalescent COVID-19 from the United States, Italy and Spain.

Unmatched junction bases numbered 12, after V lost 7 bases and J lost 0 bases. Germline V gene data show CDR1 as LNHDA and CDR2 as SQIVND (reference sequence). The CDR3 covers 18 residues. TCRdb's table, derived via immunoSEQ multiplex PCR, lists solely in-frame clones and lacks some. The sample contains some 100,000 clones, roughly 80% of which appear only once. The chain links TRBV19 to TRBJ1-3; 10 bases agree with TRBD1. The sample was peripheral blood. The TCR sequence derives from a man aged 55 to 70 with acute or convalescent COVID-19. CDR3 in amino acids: CASMGQGSGSASGNTIYF. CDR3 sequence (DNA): TGTGCCAGTATGGGACAGGGGTCCGGGTCGGCCTCTGGAAACACCATATATTTT.